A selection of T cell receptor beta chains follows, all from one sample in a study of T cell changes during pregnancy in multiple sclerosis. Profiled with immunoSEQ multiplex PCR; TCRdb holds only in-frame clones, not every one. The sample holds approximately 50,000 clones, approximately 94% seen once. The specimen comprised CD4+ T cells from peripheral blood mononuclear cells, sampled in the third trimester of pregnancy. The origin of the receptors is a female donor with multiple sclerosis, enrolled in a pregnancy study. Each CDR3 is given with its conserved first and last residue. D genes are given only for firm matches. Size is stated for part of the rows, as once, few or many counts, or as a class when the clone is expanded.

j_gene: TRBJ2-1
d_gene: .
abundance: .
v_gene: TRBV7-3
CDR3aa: CASSVALTGEQFF
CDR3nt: TGTGCCAGCAGCGTCGCCCTTACAGGTGAGCAGTTCTTC

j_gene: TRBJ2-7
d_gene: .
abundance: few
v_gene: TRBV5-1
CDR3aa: CASRTDIPGYEQYF
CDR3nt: TGCGCCAGCAGGACGGACATCCCAGGCTACGAGCAGTACTTC

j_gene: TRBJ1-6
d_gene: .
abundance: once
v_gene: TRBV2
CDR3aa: CASSETPPTGPLHF
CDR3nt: TGTGCCAGCAGTGAAACCCCTCCCACCGGGCCCCTCCACTTT

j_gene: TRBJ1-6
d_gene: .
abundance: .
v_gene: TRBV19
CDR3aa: CARYRRAGKNAPLHF
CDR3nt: TGTGCCAGATATAGGAGGGCAGGGAAAAACGCACCCCTCCACTTT

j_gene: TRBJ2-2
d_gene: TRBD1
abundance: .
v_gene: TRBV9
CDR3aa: CASSVGGQGATGELFF
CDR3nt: TGTGCCAGCAGCGTAGGGGGACAGGGGGCCACCGGGGAGCTGTTTTTT

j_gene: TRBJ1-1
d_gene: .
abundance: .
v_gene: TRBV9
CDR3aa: CASSPSSWNTEAFF
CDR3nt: TGTGCCAGCAGCCCCAGTTCGTGGAACACTGAAGCTTTCTTT

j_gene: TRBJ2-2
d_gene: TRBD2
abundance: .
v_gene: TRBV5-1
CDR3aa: CASSLALAAIGELFF
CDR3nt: TGCGCCAGCAGCTTGGCCCTAGCGGCGATTGGGGAGCTGTTTTTT

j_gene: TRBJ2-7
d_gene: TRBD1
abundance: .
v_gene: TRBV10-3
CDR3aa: CAIRGDSYEQYF
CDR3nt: TGTGCCATCAGAGGGGACAGCTACGAGCAGTACTTC

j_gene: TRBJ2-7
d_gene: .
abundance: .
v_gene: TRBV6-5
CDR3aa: CASRGQSYEQYF
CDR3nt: TGTGCCAGCAGAGGACAGTCCTACGAGCAGTACTTC

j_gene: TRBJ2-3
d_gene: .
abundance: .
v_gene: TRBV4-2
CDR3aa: CASSQERSTDTQYF
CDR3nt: TGTGCCAGCAGCCAAGAGCGGAGCACAGATACGCAGTATTTT

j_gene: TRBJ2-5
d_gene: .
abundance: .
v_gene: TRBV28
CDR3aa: CASRTTPWFRGSLEETQYF
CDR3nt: TGTGCCAGCAGGACGACCCCCTGGTTTAGGGGTAGTCTTGAAGAGACCCAGTACTTC

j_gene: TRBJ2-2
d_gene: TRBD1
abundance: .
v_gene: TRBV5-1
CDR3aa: CASVGTGGITGELFF
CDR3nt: TGCGCCAGCGTCGGGACAGGGGGCATCACCGGGGAGCTGTTTTTT

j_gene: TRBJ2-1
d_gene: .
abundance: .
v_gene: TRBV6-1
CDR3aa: CASSEGTAAGVYNEQFF
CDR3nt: TGTGCCAGCAGTGAAGGAACGGCTGCAGGGGTATACAATGAGCAGTTCTTC